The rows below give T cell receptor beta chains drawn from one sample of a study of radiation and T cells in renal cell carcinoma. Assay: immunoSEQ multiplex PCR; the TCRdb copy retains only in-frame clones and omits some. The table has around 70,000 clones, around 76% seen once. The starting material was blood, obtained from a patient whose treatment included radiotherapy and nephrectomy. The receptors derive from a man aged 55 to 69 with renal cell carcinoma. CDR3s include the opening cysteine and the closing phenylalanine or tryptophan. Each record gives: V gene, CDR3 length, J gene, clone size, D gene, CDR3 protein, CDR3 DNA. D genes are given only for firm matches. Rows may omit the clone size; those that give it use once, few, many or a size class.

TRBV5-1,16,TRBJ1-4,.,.,CASSLDRNGPGEKLFF,TGCGCCAGCAGCTTGGACAGAAATGGGCCGGGGGAAAAACTGTTTTTT
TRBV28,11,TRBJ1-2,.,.,CASGHYYGYTF,TGTGCCAGTGGACACTACTATGGCTACACCTTC
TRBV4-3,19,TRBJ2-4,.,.,CASSQDGLPGGAYKNIQYF,TGCGCCAGCAGCCAAGATGGCCTGCCTGGAGGGGCTTACAAAAACATTCAGTACTTC
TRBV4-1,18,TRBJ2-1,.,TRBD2,CASSQEAALAGGYNEQFF,TGCGCCAGCAGCCAAGAAGCTGCACTAGCGGGAGGGTACAATGAGCAGTTCTTC
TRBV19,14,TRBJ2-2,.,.,CASSLEGGTGELFF,TGTGCCAGTAGCCTCGAAGGGGGAACCGGGGAGCTGTTTTTT
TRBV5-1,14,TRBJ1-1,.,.,CASSLGSMNTEAFF,TGCGCCAGCAGCTTGGGGTCGATGAACACTGAAGCTTTCTTT
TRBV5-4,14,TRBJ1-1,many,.,CASSLARRPPEAFF,TGTGCCAGCAGCTTGGCCAGGAGGCCGCCTGAAGCTTTCTTT
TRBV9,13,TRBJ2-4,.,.,CASSFYSDGIQYF,TGTGCCAGCAGCTTCTACTCCGACGGCATTCAGTACTTC
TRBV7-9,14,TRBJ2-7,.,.,CASSLTWEQGEQYF,TGTGCCAGCAGCTTAACGTGGGAGCAGGGCGAGCAGTACTTC
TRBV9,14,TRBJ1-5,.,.,CASSVTGGGQPQHF,TGTGCCAGCAGCGTGACGGGGGGTGGTCAGCCCCAGCATTTT
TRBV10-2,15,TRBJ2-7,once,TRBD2,CASRDFSGGSYEQYF,TGCGCCAGCAGGGATTTCAGCGGGGGGTCCTACGAGCAGTACTTC
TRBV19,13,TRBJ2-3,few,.,CASSDRLTDTQYF,TGTGCCAGTAGTGACCGATTGACAGATACGCAGTATTTT
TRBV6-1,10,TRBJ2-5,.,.,CASSEETQYF,TGTGCCAGCAGTGAAGAGACCCAGTACTTC
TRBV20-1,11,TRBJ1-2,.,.,CSAPPGEGYTF,TGCAGTGCCCCACCCGGCGAAGGCTACACCTTC
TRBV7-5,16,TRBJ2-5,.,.,CARSFSGQGGQETQYF,TGTGCCAGAAGCTTCTCGGGACAGGGTGGCCAAGAGACCCAGTACTTC
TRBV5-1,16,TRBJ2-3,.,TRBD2,CASSFLAGVGADTQYF,TGCGCCAGCAGCTTCTTGGCGGGAGTTGGGGCAGATACGCAGTATTTT
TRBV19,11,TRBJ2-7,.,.,CASSLKEEQYF,TGTGCCAGTAGTTTGAAGGAGGAGCAGTACTTC
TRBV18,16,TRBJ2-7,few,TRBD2,CASSPEAGGRKLWQYF,TGTGCCAGCTCACCAGAGGCTGGCGGGAGAAAGCTGTGGCAGTACTTC
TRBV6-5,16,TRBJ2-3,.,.,CASSYSASLGTDTQYF,TGTGCCAGCAGTTACTCTGCTAGCCTCGGGACAGATACGCAGTATTTT
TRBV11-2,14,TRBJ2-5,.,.,CASSLNPGQETQYF,TGTGCCAGCAGCCTAAACCCGGGGCAAGAGACCCAGTACTTC
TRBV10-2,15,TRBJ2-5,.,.,CASSESRRQRETQYF,TGCGCCAGCAGTGAGTCTAGGAGGCAGAGGGAGACCCAGTACTTC
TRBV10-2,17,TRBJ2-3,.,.,CASSDPGRPSRTDTQYF,TGCGCCAGCAGTGATCCAGGGAGACCGAGCCGCACAGATACGCAGTATTTT
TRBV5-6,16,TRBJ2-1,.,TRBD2,CASSLVLAGGFNEQFF,TGTGCCAGCAGCTTGGTCTTGGCGGGGGGCTTCAATGAGCAGTTCTTC